These 12 T cell receptor beta chains originate from one sample sequenced in a study of breast tumors, draining lymph nodes, adjacent tissues. Samples came from axillary lymph nodes draining the breast cancer. Each CDR3 protein is one row after TCRdb ran MiXCR on the multiplex PCR reads. The data show about 220,000 distinct CDR3 sequences, less than 35% seen once. Sequencing used axillary lymph node tissue. The receptors here all came from a female donor with breast cancer. Some clones in this sample may be carry-over from other donors' samples.

Regarding this clonotype: A much larger clone differs from this one at a single base, so this may be a read error. The genes are TRBV19 and TRBJ1-5; D gene ambiguous. Germline values: CDR1 LNHDA, CDR2 SQIVND (reference sequence). The CDR3 has 13 amino acids. The CDR3 DNA reads as TGTGCCAGTAGTATTATTGGCAATCAGCCCCGGCATTTT. Protein sequence: CASSIIGNQPRHF.

This clonotype has at least ten counts. This sequence joins TRBV5-1 and TRBJ2-6; D is uncertain. V was cut by 0 bases and J by 2 bases, with 6 bases left in between. This CDR3 has 15 amino acids. Germline values: CDR1 SGHRS, CDR2 YFSETQ. In nucleotides, the CDR3 is TGCGCCAGCAGCTTGGGAGGTGCTGGGGCCAACGTCCTGACTTTC. It translates to CASSLGGAGANVLTF.

Notes on this clonotype: The junction departs from the called germline gene at one end, perhaps through a read error. The chain is built from TRBV20-1 and TRBJ1-5, with 7 bases aligning to TRBD1. CDR1 is DFQATT, CDR2 SNEGSKA, per germline (reference sequence). The CDR3 extends over 15 amino acids. The CDR3 is CSARGGGGYNQPQHF. Here the CDR3 DNA reads TGCAGTGCCAGAGGGGGCGGGGGATACAATCAGCCCCAGCATTTT.

In its sample, this clonotype was seen many times. The CDR3 DNA is TGTGCCAGCAGTTACTCGGGGGGGCGGGAGACCCAGTACTTC. This sequence encodes CASSYSGGRETQYF. The chain is built from TRBV6-5 and TRBJ2-5; D possibly corresponds to TRBD2 (7 bases). V lost 0 bases, J lost 5 bases, and 10 bases lay in between. CDR3 length equals 14 residues. Germline CDR1 and CDR2: MNHEY and SVGAGI.

Turning to this clonotype: A clone one base away is much larger, so this may be a read error. The genes are TRBV20-1 and TRBJ2-5; TRBD1 agrees at 10 bases. This CDR3 has 14 residues. In germline, CDR1 is DFQATT, CDR2 SNEGSKA (reference sequence). The CDR3 nucleotides read TGCAGTGCTAGCCAGACAGGGGGCCAAGCGACCCAGTACTTC. Translation gives CSASQTGGQATQYF.

As for this clonotype: A junction boundary mismatches the germline segment, possibly from a read error. The chain recombines TRBV7-2 with TRBJ2-5; 11 bases are a match to TRBD1. CDR1 and CDR2 from the germline V gene are SGHTA and FQGNSA. This CDR3 comprises 15 residues. CDR3 sequence (DNA): TGCGCCAGCAGCGATGGGACAGGGGGTAAAGAGACCCAGTACTTC. This codes for CASSDGTGGKETQYF.

This clonotype was recorded at least ten times. V is TRBV20-1 and J is TRBJ2-1; D perhaps matches TRBD2 (5 bases). Trimming took 2 bases from V and 8 from J, leaving 7 bases between them. The CDR3 sequence is 11 residues long. Germline assignment: CDR1 DFQATT and CDR2 SNEGSKA (reference sequence). The CDR3 coding sequence is TGCAGTGCTAGATTCGGGGATGAGCAGTTCTTC. Its translation is CSARFGDEQFF.

The sample holds many counts of this clonotype. The chain couples TRBV4-3 to TRBJ2-7; TRBD2 agrees at 10 bases. The CDR3 runs 16 residues. The J segment lost 1 base and the V segment lost 0 bases, leaving 3 bases of the junction unmatched. The germline CDR1 and CDR2 sequences are LGHNA and YSLEER. As DNA, the CDR3 is TGCGCCAGCAGCCAAGACCTAGCGGGGGCTTCCTACGAGCAGTACTTC. As protein: CASSQDLAGASYEQYF.

This clonotype was counted at least ten times. The chain is built from TRBV7-9 and TRBJ2-1; D perhaps matches TRBD1 (5 bases). Germline CDR1 SEHNR, CDR2 FQNEAQ (reference sequence). Between the trimmed V and J ends, which lost 4 bases and 10 bases, there was a span of 11 bases. This CDR3 is built from 12 residues. Here the CDR3 reads CASSSDTLEQFF. CDR3 coding DNA: TGTGCCAGCAGCTCGGACACCTTGGAGCAGTTCTTC.

The V gene is TRBV5-8, the J gene TRBJ2-6; D gene uncertain. Per germline, CDR1 SGHTS and CDR2 YDEGEE. The germline V and J ends were trimmed by 4 bases and 6 bases, with 11 bases remaining between them. The CDR3 runs to 14 residues. CDR3 sequence: CASSLEAAANVLTF. CDR3 coding DNA: TGTGCCAGCAGCCTAGAGGCTGCGGCCAACGTCCTGACTTTC. The variable domain in full, completed from reference TRBV5-8 and TRBJ2-6, reads EAGVTQSPTHLIKTRGQQATLRCSPISGHTSVYWYQQALGLGLQFLLWYDEGEERNRGNFPPRFSGRQFPNYSSELNVNALELEDSALYLCASSLEAAANVLTFGAGSRLTVL.

This clonotype was seen repeatedly, ten times or more. The J gene is TRBJ2-7, the V gene TRBV6-6; 10 bases match TRBD1. The CDR3 totals 16 residues. Germline-derived CDR1 and CDR2 are MNHNY and SVGAGI (reference sequence). After removal of 7 bases from V and 2 bases from J, the junction contained 11 bases not matched to a gene. In DNA, the CDR3 is TGTGCCAGCACTTCTGCCGGGACAGGGGCGGCCTACGAGCAGTACTTC. Protein: CASTSAGTGAAYEQYF.

The chain recombines TRBV24-1 with TRBJ2-3; D might be TRBD2 (6 bases). Germline V CDR1 and CDR2: KGHDR, SFDVKD. The CDR3 has 16 residues. The ends were cut back, 6 bases at V and 3 bases at J, with 18 bases in the middle. Here the CDR3 reads CATSKDKGRLTDTQYF. CDR3 DNA: TGTGCCACCAGTAAAGACAAGGGGAGGTTAACAGATACGCAGTATTTT.